The clone carrying this T cell receptor beta chain was counted a single time. Its antigen is currently unknown. V was trimmed by 5 bases and J by 2 bases, leaving 6 bases between them. CDR1 is LNHDA and CDR2 is SQIVND in the germline V gene (reference sequence). The CDR3 has 12 residues. The data were obtained in a study of T cell clonotyping in hematopoietic cell transplantation. Study-level findings and limits: Pathologically expanded recipient clonotypes increased progressively from day 30 to day 180 as diversity fell. Graft donor and pretransplant recipient Inverse Simpson Index values predicted broader posttransplant TCR diversity. Few recipient clonotypes overlapped donors; over 95% were de novo at given depth.

Sequenced by immunoSEQ multiplex PCR; TCRdb stores in-frame clones only, minus some. The profile covers fewer than 50,000 clones, with roughly 92% appearing a single time and about 0.8% taken by the ten largest. V usage is TRBV19 and J usage is TRBJ2-5; D not certain. What was sequenced was peripheral blood mononuclear cells. The source of this sequence is a woman in her forties or fifties in good health. Some clones in this sample may be carry-over from other donors' samples. The CDR3 bases are TGTGCCAGTAGTTTCGGACAAGAGACCCAGTACTTC. Translated, it gives CASSFGQETQYF.